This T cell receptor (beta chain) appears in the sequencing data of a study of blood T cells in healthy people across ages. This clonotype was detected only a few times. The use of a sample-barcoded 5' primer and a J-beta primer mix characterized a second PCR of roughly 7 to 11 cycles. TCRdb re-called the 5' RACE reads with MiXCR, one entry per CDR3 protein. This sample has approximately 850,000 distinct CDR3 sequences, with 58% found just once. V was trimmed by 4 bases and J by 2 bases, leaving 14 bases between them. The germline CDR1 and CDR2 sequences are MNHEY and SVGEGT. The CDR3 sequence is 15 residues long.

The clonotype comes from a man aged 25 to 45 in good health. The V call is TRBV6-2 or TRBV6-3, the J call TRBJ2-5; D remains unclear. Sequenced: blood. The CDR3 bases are TGTGCCAGCAGTTTAATGGGCGGAGAACAAGAGACCCAGTACTTC. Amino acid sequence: CASSLMGGEQETQYF.